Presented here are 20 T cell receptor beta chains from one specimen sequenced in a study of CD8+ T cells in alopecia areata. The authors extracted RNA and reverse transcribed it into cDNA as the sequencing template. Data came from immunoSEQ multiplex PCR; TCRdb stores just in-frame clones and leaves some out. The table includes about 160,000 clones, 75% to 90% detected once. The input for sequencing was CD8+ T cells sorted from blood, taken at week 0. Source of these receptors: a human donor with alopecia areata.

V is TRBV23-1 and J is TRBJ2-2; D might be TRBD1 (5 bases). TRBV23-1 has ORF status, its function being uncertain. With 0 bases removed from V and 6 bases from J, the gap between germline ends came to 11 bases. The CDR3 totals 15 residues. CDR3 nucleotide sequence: TGCGCCAGCAGTCAATCGGCGTTGGGGCCCGGGGAGCTGTTTTTT. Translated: CASSQSALGPGELFF.

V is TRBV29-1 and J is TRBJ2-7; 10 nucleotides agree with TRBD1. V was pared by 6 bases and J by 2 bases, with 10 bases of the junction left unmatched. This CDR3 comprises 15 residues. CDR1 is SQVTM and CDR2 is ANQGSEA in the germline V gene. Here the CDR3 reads CSVHTDRGFPYEQYF. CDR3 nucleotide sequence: TGCAGCGTACATACGGACAGGGGGTTTCCCTACGAGCAGTACTTC.

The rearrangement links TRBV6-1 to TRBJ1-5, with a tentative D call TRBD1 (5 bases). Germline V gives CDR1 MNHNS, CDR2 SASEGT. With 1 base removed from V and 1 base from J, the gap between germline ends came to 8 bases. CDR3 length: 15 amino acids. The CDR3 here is CASSEVGLSNQPQHF. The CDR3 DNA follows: TGTGCCAGCAGTGAAGTGGGGCTCAGCAATCAGCCCCAGCATTTT.

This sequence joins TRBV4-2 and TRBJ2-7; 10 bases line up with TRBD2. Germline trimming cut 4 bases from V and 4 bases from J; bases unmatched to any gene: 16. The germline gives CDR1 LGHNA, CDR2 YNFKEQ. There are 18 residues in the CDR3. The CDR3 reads CASSRTNGGSGGEYEQYF. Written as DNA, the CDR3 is TGTGCCAGCAGCCGGACGAACGGCGGCAGCGGGGGGGAGTACGAGCAGTACTTC.

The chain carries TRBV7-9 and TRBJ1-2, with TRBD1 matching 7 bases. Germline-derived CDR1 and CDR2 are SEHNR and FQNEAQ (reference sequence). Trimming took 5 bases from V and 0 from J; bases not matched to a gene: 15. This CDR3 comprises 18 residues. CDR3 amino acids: CASSLPDRAFLTNYGYTF. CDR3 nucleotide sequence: TGTGCCAGCAGCCTCCCCGACAGGGCATTCCTTACTAACTATGGCTACACCTTC.

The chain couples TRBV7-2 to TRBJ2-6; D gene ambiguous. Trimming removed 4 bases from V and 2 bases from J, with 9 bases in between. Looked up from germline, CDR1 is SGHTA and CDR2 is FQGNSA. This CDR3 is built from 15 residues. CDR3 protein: CASSSSAAGANVLTF. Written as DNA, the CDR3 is TGTGCCAGCAGCTCCAGTGCAGCTGGGGCCAACGTCCTGACTTTC.

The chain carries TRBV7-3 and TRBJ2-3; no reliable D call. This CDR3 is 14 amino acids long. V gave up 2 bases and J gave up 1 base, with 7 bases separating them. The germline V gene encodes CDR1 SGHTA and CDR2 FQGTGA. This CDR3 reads CASSLFGGTDTQYF. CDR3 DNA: TGTGCCAGCAGCTTATTTGGGGGCACAGATACGCAGTATTTT. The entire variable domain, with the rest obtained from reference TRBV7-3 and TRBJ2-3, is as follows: GAGVSQTPSNKVTEKGKYVELRCDPISGHTALYWYRQSLGQGPEFLIYFQGTGAADDSGLPNDRFFAVRPEGSVSTLKIQRTERGDSAVYLCASSLFGGTDTQYFGPGTRLTVL.

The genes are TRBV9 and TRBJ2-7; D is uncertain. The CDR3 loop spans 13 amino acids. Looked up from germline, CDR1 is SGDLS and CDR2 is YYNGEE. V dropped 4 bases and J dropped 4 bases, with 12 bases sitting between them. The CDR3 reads CASSRVSEYEQYF. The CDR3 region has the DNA TGTGCCAGCAGCAGGGTTTCGGAGTACGAGCAGTACTTC. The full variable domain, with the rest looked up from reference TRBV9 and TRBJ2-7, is DSGVTQTPKHLITATGQRVTLRCSPRSGDLSVYWYQQSLDQGLQFLIQYYNGEERAKGNILERFSAQQFPDLHSELNLSSLELGDSALYFCASSRVSEYEQYFGPGTRLTVT.

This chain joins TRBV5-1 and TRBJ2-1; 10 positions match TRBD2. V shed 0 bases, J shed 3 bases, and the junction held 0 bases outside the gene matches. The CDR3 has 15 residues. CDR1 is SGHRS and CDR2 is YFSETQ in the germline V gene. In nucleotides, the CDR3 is TGCGCCAGCAGCTTGGGACTAGCGGGCTACAATGAGCAGTTCTTC. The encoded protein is CASSLGLAGYNEQFF. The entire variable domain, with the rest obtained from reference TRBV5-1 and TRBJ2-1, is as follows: KAGVTQTPRYLIKTRGQQVTLSCSPISGHRSVSWYQQTPGQGLQFLFEYFSETQRNKGNFPGRFSGRQFSNSRSEMNVSTLELGDSALYLCASSLGLAGYNEQFFGPGTRLTVL.

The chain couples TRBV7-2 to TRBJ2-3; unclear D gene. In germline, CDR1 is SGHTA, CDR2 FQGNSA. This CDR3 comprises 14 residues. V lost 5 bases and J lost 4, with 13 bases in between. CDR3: CASSPGFMADTQYF. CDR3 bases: TGTGCCAGCAGCCCCGGATTCATGGCAGATACGCAGTATTTT.

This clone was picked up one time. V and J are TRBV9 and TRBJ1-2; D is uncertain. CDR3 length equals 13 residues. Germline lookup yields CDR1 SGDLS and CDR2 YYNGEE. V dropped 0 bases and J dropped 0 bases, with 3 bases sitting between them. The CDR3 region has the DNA TGTGCCAGCAGCGTAGTGGCTAACTATGGCTACACCTTC. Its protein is CASSVVANYGYTF.

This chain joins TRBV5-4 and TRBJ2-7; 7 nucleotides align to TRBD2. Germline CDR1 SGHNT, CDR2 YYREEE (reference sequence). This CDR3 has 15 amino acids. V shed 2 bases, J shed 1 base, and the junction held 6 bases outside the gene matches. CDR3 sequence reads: CASSFGLAASYEQYF. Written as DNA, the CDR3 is TGTGCCAGCAGCTTCGGCCTAGCGGCTTCCTACGAGCAGTACTTC.

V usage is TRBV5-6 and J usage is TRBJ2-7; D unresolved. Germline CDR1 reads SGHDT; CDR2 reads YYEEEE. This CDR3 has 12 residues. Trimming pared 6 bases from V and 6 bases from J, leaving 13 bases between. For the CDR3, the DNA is TGTGCCAGCACCTGGGGTGACACCGAGCAGTACTTC. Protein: CASTWGDTEQYF.

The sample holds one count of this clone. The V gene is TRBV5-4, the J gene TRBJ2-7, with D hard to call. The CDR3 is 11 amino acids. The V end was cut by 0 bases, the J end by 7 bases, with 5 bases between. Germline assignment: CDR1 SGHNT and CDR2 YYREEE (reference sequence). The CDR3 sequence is CASSLAAEQYF. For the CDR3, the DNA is TGTGCCAGCAGCTTGGCGGCGGAGCAGTACTTC.

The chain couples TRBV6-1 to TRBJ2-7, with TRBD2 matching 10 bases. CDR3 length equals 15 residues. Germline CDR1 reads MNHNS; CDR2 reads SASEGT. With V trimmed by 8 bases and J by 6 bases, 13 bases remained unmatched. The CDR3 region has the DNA TGTGCCAGCTCGGCTAGCGGGAGTTCTACGGGCGAGCAGTACTTC. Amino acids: CASSASGSSTGEQYF.

The CDR3 loop is CASSKVLGQGNTEAFF. In DNA form, the CDR3 reads TGTGCCAGCAGCAAAGTTCTAGGGCAGGGGAACACTGAAGCTTTCTTT. The chain uses TRBV21-1 and TRBJ1-1; the table gives TRBD1 as D, unverified against the DNA. TRBV21-1 has pseudogene status. The CDR3 consists of 16 residues.

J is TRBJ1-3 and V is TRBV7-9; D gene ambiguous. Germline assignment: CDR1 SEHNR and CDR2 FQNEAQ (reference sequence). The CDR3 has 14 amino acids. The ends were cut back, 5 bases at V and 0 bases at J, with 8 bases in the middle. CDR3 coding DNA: TGTGCCAGCAGCGACCGTCTCTCTGGAAACACCATATATTTT. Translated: CASSDRLSGNTIYF.

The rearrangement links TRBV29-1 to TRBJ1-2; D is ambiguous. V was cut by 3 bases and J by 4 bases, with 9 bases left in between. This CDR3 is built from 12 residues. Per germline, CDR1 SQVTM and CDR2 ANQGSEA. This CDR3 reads CSVEMGSYGYTF. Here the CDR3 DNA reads TGCAGCGTTGAGATGGGGAGCTATGGCTACACCTTC.

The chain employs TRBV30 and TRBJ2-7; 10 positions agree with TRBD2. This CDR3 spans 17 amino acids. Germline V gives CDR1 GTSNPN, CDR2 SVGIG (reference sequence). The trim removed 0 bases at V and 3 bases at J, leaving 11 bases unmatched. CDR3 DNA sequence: TGTGCCTGGAGTGTAAAGCTAGCGGGAGATCGGCTCTACGAGCAGTACTTC. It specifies CAWSVKLAGDRLYEQYF.

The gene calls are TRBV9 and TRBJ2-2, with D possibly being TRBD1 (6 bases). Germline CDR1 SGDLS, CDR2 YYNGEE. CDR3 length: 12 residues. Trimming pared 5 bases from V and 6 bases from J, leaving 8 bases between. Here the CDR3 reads CASRGGSGELFF. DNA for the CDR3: TGTGCCAGCAGAGGGGGTTCCGGGGAGCTGTTTTTT.